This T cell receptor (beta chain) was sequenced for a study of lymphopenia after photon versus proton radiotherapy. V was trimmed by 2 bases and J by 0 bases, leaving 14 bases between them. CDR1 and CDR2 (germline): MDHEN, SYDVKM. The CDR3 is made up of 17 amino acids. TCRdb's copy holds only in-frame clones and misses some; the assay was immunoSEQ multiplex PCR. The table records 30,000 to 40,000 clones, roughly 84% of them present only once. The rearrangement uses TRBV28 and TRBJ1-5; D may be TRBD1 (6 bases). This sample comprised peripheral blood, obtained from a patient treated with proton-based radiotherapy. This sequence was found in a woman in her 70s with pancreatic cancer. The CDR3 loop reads CASSLPGQSYSNQPQHF. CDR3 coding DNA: TGTGCCAGCAGTTTACCCGGACAGAGCTATAGCAATCAGCCCCAGCATTTT.